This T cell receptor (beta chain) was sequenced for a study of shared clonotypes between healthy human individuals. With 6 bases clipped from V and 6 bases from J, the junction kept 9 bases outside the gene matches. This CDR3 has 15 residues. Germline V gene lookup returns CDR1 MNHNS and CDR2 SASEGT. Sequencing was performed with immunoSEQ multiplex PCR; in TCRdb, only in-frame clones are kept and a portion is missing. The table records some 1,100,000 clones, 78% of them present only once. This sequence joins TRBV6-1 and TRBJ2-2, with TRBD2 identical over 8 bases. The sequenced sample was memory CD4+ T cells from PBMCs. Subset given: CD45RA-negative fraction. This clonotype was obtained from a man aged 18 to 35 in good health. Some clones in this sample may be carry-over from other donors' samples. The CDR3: CASRSGLVYPGELFF. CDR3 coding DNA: TGTGCCAGCAGGTCGGGACTAGTCTACCCCGGGGAGCTGTTTTTT.